A single sample is the source of the 9 T cell receptor beta chains below, sequenced in a study of cytomegalovirus exposure and HLA in healthy donors. The PCR made use of 60 Vbeta and 13 Jbeta primers. Data came from immunoSEQ multiplex PCR; TCRdb stores just in-frame clones and leaves some out. The table has tens of thousands of clones, 80% seen once. The material sequenced was PBMCs. The receptors shown here come from a woman aged 45-59 years in good health and CMV-seropositive.

In this sample, this clone turned up once. The J gene is TRBJ2-1, the V gene TRBV12-5; TRBD1 agrees at 10 bases. Trimming cost V 2 bases and J 16 bases; bases outside gene matches: 5. Germline V gene sequence: CDR1 LGHNT, CDR2 FRNRAP. This CDR3 has 12 amino acids. In DNA, the CDR3 is TGTGCTAGTGGTTTGACGGGACAGGGGCAATTCTTC. Amino acids: CASGLTGQGQFF.

The chain uses TRBV2 and TRBJ2-6, with D hard to call. CDR3 length: 19 residues. Trimming left V 0 bases short and J 0 bases short, with 15 bases between. In germline, CDR1 is SNHLY, CDR2 FYNNEI. The CDR3 DNA reads TGTGCCAGCAGTGAAGCGCTTGCAGGAAAGAGCTCTGGGGCCAACGTCCTGACTTTC. Its translation is CASSEALAGKSSGANVLTF.

The chain is built from TRBV2 and TRBJ2-1; the D gene is possibly TRBD1 (5 bases). V lost 8 bases to trimming and J lost 1 base, with 15 bases between them. CDR3 length equals 15 residues. Germline V CDR1 and CDR2: SNHLY, FYNNEI. CDR3: CASYLQVGSYNEQFF. CDR3 nucleotide sequence: TGTGCCAGCTACTTACAGGTGGGGTCCTACAATGAGCAGTTCTTC. Combining the CDR3 with reference TRBV2 and TRBJ2-1 gives the whole variable domain EPEVTQTPSHQVTQMGQEVILRCVPISNHLYFYWYRQILGQKVEFLVSFYNNEISEKSEIFDDQFSVERPDGSNFTLKIRSTKLEDSAMYFCASYLQVGSYNEQFFGPGTRLTVL.

This chain uses TRBV7-3 with TRBJ2-2; 7 nucleotides match TRBD2. There are 14 residues in the CDR3. V shed 4 bases, J shed 6 bases, and the junction held 5 bases outside the gene matches. The V gene's germline CDR1 is SGHTA and CDR2 FQGTGA. CDR3 residues: CASSSDGGSGELFF. In DNA form, the CDR3 reads TGTGCCAGCAGCTCCGACGGGGGGTCCGGGGAGCTGTTTTTT. Full variable domain (rest looked up from reference TRBV7-3 and TRBJ2-2): GAGVSQTPSNKVTEKGKYVELRCDPISGHTALYWYRQSLGQGPEFLIYFQGTGAADDSGLPNDRFFAVRPEGSVSTLKIQRTERGDSAVYLCASSSDGGSGELFFGEGSRLTVL.

The chain has TRBV18 and TRBJ1-5; D not certain. Germline loops: CDR1 KGHSH, CDR2 LQKENI. This CDR3 has 15 residues. V was trimmed by 3 bases and J by 0 bases, leaving 9 bases between them. CDR3 protein: CASSPRGDSNQPQHF. The DNA of the CDR3 is TGTGCCAGCTCACCCCGGGGAGATAGCAATCAGCCCCAGCATTTT.

The chain carries TRBV5-1 and TRBJ2-2; 9 nucleotides line up with TRBD2. The CDR3 has 17 residues. From germline, CDR1 is SGHRS and CDR2 YFSETQ. The junction had 3 bases not matched to a gene; V was cut back by 0 bases and J by 0 bases. The CDR3 nucleotides are TGCGCCAGCAGCTTGGCGGCTAGCGGGGCGAACACCGGGGAGCTGTTTTTT. It specifies CASSLAASGANTGELFF.

The chain carries TRBV18 and TRBJ2-3; TRBD2 matches at 9 bases. From germline, CDR1 is KGHSH and CDR2 LQKENI. The CDR3 is 16 amino acids. With 2 bases clipped from V and 3 bases from J, the junction kept 6 bases outside the gene matches. This CDR3 is CASSPFGGGETDTQYF. The DNA of the CDR3 is TGTGCCAGCTCACCATTTGGCGGGGGGGAGACAGATACGCAGTATTTT. Full variable domain (outside the CDR3, taken from reference TRBV18 and TRBJ2-3): NAGVMQNPRHLVRRRGQEARLRCSPMKGHSHVYWYRQLPEEGLKFMVYLQKENIIDESGMPKERFSAEFPKEGPSILRIQQVVRGDSAAYFCASSPFGGGETDTQYFGPGTRLTVL.

In its sample, this clone was seen once. V usage is TRBV28 and J usage is TRBJ2-7; 8 bases line up with TRBD2. Germline V gene lookup returns CDR1 MDHEN and CDR2 SYDVKM. The CDR3 contains 15 residues. V was clipped by 2 bases and J by 2 bases; unmatched bases: 5. As DNA, the CDR3 is TGTGCCAGCAGTTTAAGTGGCGGGGGGACCTACGAGCAGTACGTC. Residues: CASSLSGGGTYEQYV.

The chain employs TRBV6-1 and TRBJ2-7; D remains unclear. Per germline, CDR1 MNHNS and CDR2 SASEGT. The CDR3 sequence is 14 residues long. The V gene lost 4 bases and the J gene lost 7 bases, with 17 bases spanning the gap. This CDR3 is CASSVSLFGIEQYF. In DNA form, the CDR3 reads TGTGCCAGCAGTGTGTCCCTTTTCGGTATTGAGCAGTACTTC.